The 2 T cell receptor beta chains given below trace back to one sample, sequenced in a study of regulatory T cells in long-lasting Graves disease. The authors built TCR beta libraries using iRepertoire HTBI primers and Arm-PCR of CDR3 regions. Via MiXCR, TCRdb re-called the multiplex PCR reads, giving one row per CDR3 protein. This table holds about 440,000 distinct CDR3 sequences, 14% to 15% found once. Time point given: newly diagnosed GD, antithyroid drugs for less than 3 months. RNA isolated from PBMCs was used to make the TCR library. These records were also assigned to another study, of T cells in Graves' hyperthyroidism and ophthalmopathy.

The material sequenced was peripheral blood mononuclear cells (PBMCs), taken at new diagnosis, from a patient treated with antithyroid drugs. The receptor source for this set is a young woman with Graves disease.

The sample holds many counts of this clonotype. The gene calls are TRBV27 and TRBJ2-7, with a weak D call TRBD1 (5 bases). The V end lost 5 bases, the J end lost 5 bases, and 19 bases lay between the germline ends. Germline CDR1 is MNHEY and CDR2 is SMNVEV (reference sequence). CDR3 length: 15 residues. CDR3 sequence reads: CASSQALDSQHEQYF. DNA of the CDR3: TGTGCCAGCAGTCAAGCCCTAGACAGTCAGCACGAGCAGTACTTC.

This clonotype was detected only a few times. J is TRBJ1-1 and V is TRBV6-5; TRBD1 is a possible D gene (6 bases). The CDR3 is 15 residues long. The germline CDR1 and CDR2 sequences are MNHEY and SVGAGI. Deletions cut 0 bases from V and 0 bases from J, with 8 bases between. CDR3 bases: TGTGCCAGCAGTTACTCTTGGACAGTGAACACTGAAGCTTTCTTT. Its translation is CASSYSWTVNTEAFF.